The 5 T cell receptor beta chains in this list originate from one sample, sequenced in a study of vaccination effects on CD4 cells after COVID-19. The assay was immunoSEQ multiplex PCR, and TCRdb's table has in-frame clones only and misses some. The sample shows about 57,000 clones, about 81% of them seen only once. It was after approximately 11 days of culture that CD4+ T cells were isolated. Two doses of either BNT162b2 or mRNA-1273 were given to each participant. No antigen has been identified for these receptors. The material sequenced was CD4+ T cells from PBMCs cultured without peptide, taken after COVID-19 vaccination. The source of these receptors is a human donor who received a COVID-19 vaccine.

The CDR3 region is CASGRVHEQYF. CDR3 DNA sequence: TGTGCCAGCGGGAGGGTCCACGAGCAGTACTTC. The chain recombines TRBV2 with TRBJ2-7; 7 nucleotides align to TRBD2. J lost 5 bases, V lost 8 bases, and 3 bases had no gene match. Germline values: CDR1 SNHLY, CDR2 FYNNEI. The CDR3 length is 11 residues.

The CDR3 sequence: CASSLAWTGTEAFF. The CDR3 DNA sequence: TGTGCCAGCAGCTTAGCGTGGACAGGGACTGAAGCTTTCTTT. This sequence joins TRBV7-2 and TRBJ1-1; TRBD1 matches at 8 bases. CDR3 length: 14 residues. The V gene end was trimmed by 0 bases and the J gene end by 5 bases; junction bases not matched to a gene: 2. Germline V gene data show CDR1 as SGHTA and CDR2 as FQGNSA.

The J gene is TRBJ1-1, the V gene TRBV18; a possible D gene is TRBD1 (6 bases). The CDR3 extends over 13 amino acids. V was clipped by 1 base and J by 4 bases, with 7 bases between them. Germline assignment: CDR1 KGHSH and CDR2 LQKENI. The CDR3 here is CASSPQGGTEAFF. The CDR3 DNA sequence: TGTGCCAGCTCACCACAGGGGGGCACTGAAGCTTTCTTT.

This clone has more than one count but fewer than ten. CDR3 amino acids: CASSHRQGTSGRDYNEQFF. In DNA, the CDR3 is TGCGCCAGCAGTCATAGGCAGGGGACTAGCGGGAGGGACTACAATGAGCAGTTCTTC. The J gene is TRBJ2-1, the V gene TRBV10-2; TRBD2 matches 16 bases. This CDR3 has 19 residues. Germline values: CDR1 WSHSY, CDR2 SAAADI. Losses at the gene ends were 5 bases for V and 3 bases for J; bases not matched to a gene: 10.

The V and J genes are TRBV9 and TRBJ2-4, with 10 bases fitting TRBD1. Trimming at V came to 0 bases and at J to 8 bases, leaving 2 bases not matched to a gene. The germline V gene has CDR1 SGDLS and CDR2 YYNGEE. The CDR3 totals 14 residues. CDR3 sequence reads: CASSVGTGGYIQYF. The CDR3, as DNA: TGTGCCAGCAGCGTAGGGACAGGGGGGTACATTCAGTACTTC.